This entry is about one T cell receptor (beta chain). In the same sample, other DNA sequences code for this CDR3. The data originate from a study of blood T cell repertoires in COVID-19. Looking at the study overall: Sites in the United States, Italy and Spain provided acute and convalescent COVID-19 samples.

Profiled with immunoSEQ multiplex PCR; TCRdb holds only in-frame clones, not every one. The sample includes fewer than 400,000 clones, about 86% of them seen just once. Enrolled through a virtual design, the participants were between 18 and 89 years of age and came from about two dozen US areas. Participants' own reports of clinical history determined their cohort assignment. Cohort 3 recovered donors had two negative PCRs, clearance, or symptom resolution. The sample consisted of PBMCs or T cells enriched from blood (not recorded which). The sequence was collected from a woman between 50 and 59 years old who had recovered from COVID-19.

The CDR3 DNA reads TGTGCCAGTAGCAACGAGGACAGCTACGAGCAGTACTTC. It is translated as CASSNEDSYEQYF. The chain recombines TRBV13 with TRBJ2-7, with TRBD1 as a possible D gene (6 bases). Per germline, CDR1 PRHDT and CDR2 FYEKMQ (reference sequence). The CDR3 sequence is 13 residues long. Trimming took 9 bases from V and 3 from J, leaving 15 bases between them. The complete variable domain, with remaining parts taken from reference TRBV13 and TRBJ2-7, reads AAGVIQSPRHLIKEKRETATLKCYPIPRHDTVYWYQQGPGQDPQFLISFYEKMQSDKGSIPDRFSAQQFSDYHSELNMSSLELGDSALYFCASSNEDSYEQYFGPGTRLTVT.